A single sample gave rise to the 17 T cell receptor beta chains below, sequenced in a study of T cells in Graves' hyperthyroidism and ophthalmopathy. RNA transcripts served as the template for amplifying TCR beta CDR3 regions. With the HTBI primer set, the TCR CDR3 went through a first round of RT-PCR. TCRdb reprocessed the multiplex PCR reads via MiXCR and lists one record per CDR3 protein. This sample has around 390,000 distinct CDR3 sequences, with about 14% found just once. The sequenced sample consisted of blood. The receptors stem from a woman aged 25 to 39 with Graves' ophthalmopathy.

This clonotype was counted at least ten times. V gene TRBV6-1 combines with J gene TRBJ2-7, with 7 bases fitting TRBD2. CDR3 size: 13 residues. The germline CDR1 and CDR2 sequences are MNHNS and SASEGT. Unmatched junction bases numbered 9, after V lost 10 bases and J lost 3 bases. As DNA, the CDR3 is TGTGCCACGGCCACGGGGGAGGGCTACGAGCAGTACTTC. Residues: CATATGEGYEQYF.

This chain joins TRBV20-1 and TRBJ1-5; the D is unclear. Trimming removed 2 bases from V and 0 bases from J, with 8 bases in between. The CDR3 has 14 amino acids. CDR1 and CDR2 from the germline V gene are DFQATT and SNEGSKA (reference sequence). CDR3 DNA: TGCAGTGCTAGAATAGGAGATAGCAATCAGCCCCAGCATTTT. Its translation is CSARIGDSNQPQHF.

This clonotype showed up many times. The chain combines TRBV9 with TRBJ2-2, with 7 bases lining up with TRBD2. This CDR3 region has 16 residues. Unmatched junction bases numbered 10, after V lost 4 bases and J lost 4 bases. Looked up from germline, CDR1 is SGDLS and CDR2 is YYNGEE. The CDR3 DNA is TGTGCCAGCAGCTGGGGGGACTATCCGATCACCGGGGAGCTGTTTTTT. Amino acids: CASSWGDYPITGELFF.

This clonotype was found many times. The chain combines TRBV18 with TRBJ2-3, with 8 bases lining up with TRBD2. The CDR3 sequence is 16 residues long. CDR1 is KGHSH, CDR2 LQKENI, per germline. The V segment lost 4 bases and the J segment 1 base; nucleotides outside the gene matches: 7. The CDR3 DNA follows: TGTGCCAGCTCACTAACGCGGGGGGCCCGCACAGATACGCAGTATTTT. Translation gives CASSLTRGARTDTQYF.

The table lists this clonotype with a count of one. The chain combines TRBV6-2 or TRBV6-3 with TRBJ2-1; a weak D match, TRBD2 (6 bases). The V end lost 0 bases, the J end lost 4 bases, and 13 bases lay between the germline ends. Germline V gene lookup returns CDR1 MNHEY and CDR2 SVGEGT. This CDR3 has 16 amino acids. The CDR3 sequence: CASSYSGTSFYNEQFF. The DNA of the CDR3 is TGTGCCAGCAGTTACTCGGGGACTTCTTTTTACAATGAGCAGTTCTTC.

This clonotype was seen repeatedly, ten times or more. This chain joins TRBV28 and TRBJ1-4; tentative D call: TRBD1 (5 bases). V gave up 3 bases and J gave up 4 bases, with 18 bases separating them. CDR3 length: 17 residues. Germline CDR1 reads MDHEN; CDR2 reads SYDVKM. The CDR3 here is CASSFGAGFGLNEKLFF. Written as DNA, the CDR3 is TGTGCCAGCAGTTTCGGGGCAGGGTTTGGACTTAATGAAAAACTGTTTTTT.

The V gene is TRBV18, the J gene TRBJ1-2, with D uncertain. Trimming took 3 bases from V and 4 from J, leaving 24 bases between them. Germline CDR1 is KGHSH and CDR2 is LQKENI. This CDR3 is 18 amino acids long. The CDR3 DNA sequence: TGTGCCAGCTCACCTGTCGGAGTCAAGACACCAACCTCCTATGGCTACACCTTC. Translated, it gives CASSPVGVKTPTSYGYTF. Looking up the rest from reference TRBV18 and TRBJ1-2 gives the full variable domain: NAGVMQNPRHLVRRRGQEARLRCSPMKGHSHVYWYRQLPEEGLKFMVYLQKENIIDESGMPKERFSAEFPKEGPSILRIQQVVRGDSAAYFCASSPVGVKTPTSYGYTFGSGTRLTVV.

About this clonotype: A much larger clone lies a single base off, so this may be a read error. The rearrangement joins TRBV27 to TRBJ2-5, with D possibly being TRBD1 (6 bases). The CDR3 totals 14 residues. Germline assignment: CDR1 MNHEY and CDR2 SMNVEV (reference sequence). The CDR3 sequence: CASGTGHRKEAQYF. CDR3 DNA: TGTGCCAGTGGAACGGGACATAGAAAAGAGGCCCAGTACTTC.

This clonotype was seen repeatedly, ten times or more. The gene calls are TRBV2 and TRBJ1-1, with a tentative D call TRBD1 (6 bases). Trimming shortened V by 5 bases and J by 3 bases, and 13 bases separated the two germline ends. The CDR3 loop spans 14 amino acids. Germline CDR1 and CDR2: SNHLY and FYNNEI. Here the CDR3 reads CASSPRGRDTEAFF. The DNA for the CDR3 is TGTGCCAGCAGTCCCAGGGGTCGGGACACTGAAGCTTTCTTT.

This clonotype was seen at least ten times. The chain carries TRBV6-6 and TRBJ2-1, with a tentative D call TRBD2 (6 bases). The ends were cut back, 0 bases at V and 5 bases at J, with 14 bases in the middle. Germline CDR1 and CDR2: MNHNY and SVGAGI (reference sequence). The CDR3 is made up of 16 amino acids. CDR3 in amino acids: CASSYSTGGFNNEQFF. The CDR3 DNA sequence: TGTGCCAGCAGTTACTCGACTGGGGGGTTTAACAATGAGCAGTTCTTC.

This clonotype was counted many times. The chain has TRBV5-1 and TRBJ2-7; D uncertain. V was trimmed by 1 base and J by 2 bases, leaving 16 bases between them. The CDR3 extends over 16 amino acids. Germline V gene lookup returns CDR1 SGHRS and CDR2 YFSETQ. The CDR3 coding sequence is TGCGCCAGCAGCTTGTTCGGTCTGAGGCAGACCTACGAGCAGTACTTC. Residues: CASSLFGLRQTYEQYF.

The table lists this clonotype with a few counts. This sequence joins TRBV20-1 and TRBJ2-5; 9 bases agree with TRBD2. V lost 2 bases and J lost 3; bases outside the gene matches: 4. Germline V lookup: CDR1 DFQATT, CDR2 SNEGSKA (reference sequence). This CDR3 comprises 14 residues. Here the CDR3 reads CSARRASGEETQYF. Written as DNA, the CDR3 is TGCAGTGCTAGAAGGGCTAGCGGGGAAGAGACCCAGTACTTC.

This clonotype was counted many times. The rearrangement uses TRBV28 and TRBJ1-5, with 7 bases aligning to TRBD1. V trimming: 7 bases; J trimming: 3 bases; junction bases outside the gene matches: 6. The CDR3 sequence is 14 residues long. Germline CDR1 is MDHEN and CDR2 is SYDVKM. The chain's CDR3 is CASMQGGANQPQHF. CDR3 in DNA: TGTGCCAGCATGCAGGGGGGAGCCAATCAGCCCCAGCATTTT.

This clonotype was recorded at least ten times. This rearrangement joins TRBV7-2 to TRBJ1-4, with D perhaps TRBD1 (5 bases). The CDR3 runs 15 residues. Trimming took 3 bases from V and 3 from J, leaving 11 bases between them. The germline gives CDR1 SGHTA, CDR2 FQGNSA. The CDR3 protein is CASSFSETANEKLFF. As DNA, the CDR3 is TGTGCCAGCAGCTTTTCTGAGACAGCTAATGAAAAACTGTTTTTT. Based on the CDR3 plus reference TRBV7-2 and TRBJ1-4, the full variable domain is GAGVSQSPSNKVTEKGKDVELRCDPISGHTALYWYRQSLGQGLEFLIYFQGNSAPDKSGLPSDRFSAERTGGSVSTLTIQRTQQEDSAVYLCASSFSETANEKLFFGSGTQLSVL.

The chain couples TRBV2 to TRBJ2-1; 9 bases are a match to TRBD2. Germline CDR1 and CDR2: SNHLY and FYNNEI. The CDR3 totals 12 residues. The trim removed 11 bases at V and 7 bases at J, leaving 6 bases unmatched. DNA of the CDR3: TGTGCCCCGGGGGCGGGGGGGAATGAGCAGTTCTTC. Its protein is CAPGAGGNEQFF.

This clonotype was found many times. V usage is TRBV6-1 and J usage is TRBJ1-2; no firm D call. The CDR3 runs to 15 residues. Between the trimmed V and J ends, which lost 4 bases and 6 bases, there was a span of 18 bases. Germline V gene lookup returns CDR1 MNHNS and CDR2 SASEGT. CDR3 loop: CASSGLVSLSHGYTF. The CDR3 bases are TGTGCCAGCAGTGGATTGGTTTCCCTGTCTCATGGCTACACCTTC.

The chain carries TRBV4-1 and TRBJ2-1, with 10 positions matching TRBD2. This CDR3 comprises 16 residues. Germline loops: CDR1 MGHRA, CDR2 YSYEKL. V dropped 0 bases and J dropped 8; count of bases not matched to a gene: 7. The CDR3 protein is CASSQEGSGGSDEQFF. The CDR3 DNA reads TGCGCCAGCAGCCAAGAAGGTAGCGGGGGGAGCGATGAGCAGTTCTTC.